The rows below give T cell receptor beta chains drawn from one sample of a study of blood T cell repertoires in COVID-19. Sequencing was performed with immunoSEQ multiplex PCR; in TCRdb, only in-frame clones are kept and a portion is missing. The sample contains roughly 130,000 clones, 80% to 85% of which appear only once. Material for sequencing was peripheral blood. Source of these receptors: a man aged 25-40 years with COVID-19, enrolled during active disease. Both conserved end residues are part of each CDR3. The order of the fields is D gene, V gene, clone size, J gene, CDR3 DNA, CDR3 protein. D genes are given only for firm matches. Clone sizes are given selectively: once, few, many, or a class where the clone is expanded.

.	TRBV5-1	.	TRBJ1-2	TGCGCCAGCAGTTACAACAGGCAGGCCTCATATGGCTACACCTTC	CASSYNRQASYGYTF
TRBD2	TRBV7-3	.	TRBJ2-1	TGTGCCAGCAGCCCCCCAGGTAGCGGGATCTACAATGAGCAGTTCTTC	CASSPPGSGIYNEQFF
TRBD2	TRBV28	.	TRBJ2-1	TGTGCCAGCACAGGGACTATCTCTACCCATGAGCAGTTCTTC	CASTGTISTHEQFF
TRBD1	TRBV19	.	TRBJ2-7	TGTGCCAGTAGTATAGGCGGAACAGGGGAGTTCGACGAGCAGTACTTC	CASSIGGTGEFDEQYF
.	TRBV5-1	.	TRBJ1-3	TGCGCCAGCAGCTTACCAGGGGTCGGAAACACCATATATTTT	CASSLPGVGNTIYF
.	TRBV28	.	TRBJ2-2	TGTGCCAGCAGTATCAGGGGAGCTAACACCGGGGAGCTGTTTTTT	CASSIRGANTGELFF
.	TRBV29-1	.	TRBJ2-5	TGCAGCGTAGGGAATCGGGGGACCCAGTACTTC	CSVGNRGTQYF
.	TRBV15	.	TRBJ2-7	TGTGCCACCAGCACCAACTCCTACGAGCAGTACTTC	CATSTNSYEQYF
TRBD1	TRBV6-5	few	TRBJ2-7	TGTGCCAGCAGTTACGCCGACAGGGGATCCTACGAGCAGTACTTC	CASSYADRGSYEQYF
.	TRBV2	.	TRBJ2-5	TGTGCCAGCAAATATTGGACTGTCAAAGAGACCCAGTACTTC	CASKYWTVKETQYF
.	TRBV15	.	TRBJ2-5	TGTGCCACCAGCAGAGCCAACCGGGGTTTAGAGACCCAGTACTTC	CATSRANRGLETQYF
TRBD1	TRBV18	.	TRBJ2-7	TGTGCCAGCTCACCGACGGGACAGCTCTCCTACGAGCAGTACTTC	CASSPTGQLSYEQYF
.	TRBV29-1	once	TRBJ2-2	TGCAGCGTTGACACGGTCGGGGAGCTGTTTTTT	CSVDTVGELFF
.	TRBV5-1	.	TRBJ2-5	TGCGCCAGCAGCTCCGTTCGGAGGGGGACCCAGTACTTC	CASSSVRRGTQYF
TRBD2	TRBV20-1	.	TRBJ2-7	TGCAGTGTTAGTACCGGGACTAGTCCCGAGCAGTACTTC	CSVSTGTSPEQYF
TRBD1	TRBV7-9	.	TRBJ2-7	TGTGCCAGCAGCTCCGACAGGGTCCCCTACGAGCAGTACTTC	CASSSDRVPYEQYF
.	TRBV28	.	TRBJ1-2	TGTGCCAGCAGATCCCCGGGCGGGACTCACTATGGCTACACCTTC	CASRSPGGTHYGYTF
.	TRBV28	few	TRBJ1-6	TGTGCCAGCAGTTTATCAATTTGGCAGGTAAGCTCCTATAATTCACCCCTCCACTTT	CASSLSIWQVSSYNSPLHF
.	TRBV19	.	TRBJ2-1	TGTGCCAGTAGTATAGCAGGGTTGATAGATGAGCAGTTCTTC	CASSIAGLIDEQFF
.	TRBV7-8	.	TRBJ2-1	TGTGCCAGCAGCCCCCAGGAGGGGCTCCAGTTCTTC	CASSPQEGLQFF
TRBD1	TRBV18	.	TRBJ1-1	TGTGCCAGCTCACCACAGGGGCAGGGGGCTATCACTGAAGCTTTCTTT	CASSPQGQGAITEAFF
.	TRBV5-4	.	TRBJ1-3	TGTGCCAGCAGCTTGGGCCGGGGCTCTGGAAACACCATATATTTT	CASSLGRGSGNTIYF
.	TRBV28	.	TRBJ2-7	TGTGCCAGCAGCAAGACAGGTTTGTACTTC	CASSKTGLYF
.	TRBV5-1	.	TRBJ2-2	TGCGCCAGCAGCGACCGGGACACCTCTCGAACGCTAGCCGGGGAGCTGTTTTTT	CASSDRDTSRTLAGELFF
TRBD1	TRBV4-3	.	TRBJ1-2	TGCGCCAGCAGCCAAGAACCTAATGACAGGGGGCGAGGGTATGGCTACACCTTC	CASSQEPNDRGRGYGYTF
.	TRBV9	.	TRBJ1-3	TGTGCCAGCAGCGTAGCTACAGGGTTCTCTGGAAACACCATATATTTT	CASSVATGFSGNTIYF
.	TRBV28	once	TRBJ1-1	TGTGCCAGCAGTTTAGCTCGGGGGGACGCGGGGACTGAAGCTTTCTTT	CASSLARGDAGTEAFF
TRBD2	TRBV9	.	TRBJ2-7	TGTGCCAGCAGCCCCCAAGCGGGGGGAGAGGGCTACGAGCAGTACTTC	CASSPQAGGEGYEQYF
.	TRBV5-4	once	TRBJ2-1	TGTGCCAGCAGCTCGATTCAAGCGAGCTCCTACAATGAGCAGTTCTTC	CASSSIQASSYNEQFF
.	TRBV10-1	.	TRBJ2-5	TGCGCCAGCAGTGAGAACCAGGGGTACCGTTACTTC	CASSENQGYRYF
.	TRBV20-1	once	TRBJ1-3	TGCAGTGCTAGTTCGCAGGGAAGTCTTGGAAACACCATATATTTT	CSASSQGSLGNTIYF
.	TRBV6-5	few	TRBJ2-5	TGTGCCAGCAGTTACTCTACAGGTGGAGAGACCCAGTACTTC	CASSYSTGGETQYF
TRBD2	TRBV9	.	TRBJ2-2	TGTGCCAGCAGCGTAGAGGCGGGAGGGACCGGGGAGCTGTTTTTT	CASSVEAGGTGELFF
.	TRBV6-2/TRBV6-3	.	TRBJ1-5	TGTGCCAGCAGCCGTATGAGGGATCAGCCCCAGCATTTT	CASSRMRDQPQHF
.	TRBV10-3	.	TRBJ1-1	TGTGCCATCAGTGTGGGGGGGCAGAACACTGAAGCTTTCTTT	CAISVGGQNTEAFF
TRBD2	TRBV28	.	TRBJ2-5	TGTGCCAGCAGTTTGTCAGGGACTAGCGTCAAAGAGACCCAGTACTTC	CASSLSGTSVKETQYF
TRBD2	TRBV7-2	.	TRBJ2-3	TGTGCCAGCAGCTTAGCGGCGGGAGGCAAAAGGGCGCAGTATTTT	CASSLAAGGKRAQYF
.	TRBV25-1	.	TRBJ1-6	TGTGCCAGCCGAGGAAAATTGGCAAATTCACCCCTCCACTTT	CASRGKLANSPLHF
.	TRBV5-1	.	TRBJ2-7	TGCGCCAGCAGCCCGCTTTTTGGGAGCGCCCTCTACTTC	CASSPLFGSALYF
.	TRBV19	few	TRBJ1-1	TGTGCCAGTAGTCGAAGGGGGACGGCTGAAGCTTTCTTT	CASSRRGTAEAFF
.	TRBV20-1	.	TRBJ2-1	TGCAGTGCTAGTTTTCCACCGGACAATGAGCAGTTCTTC	CSASFPPDNEQFF
TRBD2	TRBV30	.	TRBJ2-5	TGTGCCTGGAGACTAGCGGGAGGGCAAGAGACCCAGTACTTC	CAWRLAGGQETQYF
.	TRBV24-1	.	TRBJ1-5	TGTGCCACCAGTGACTATGGCAATCAGCCCCAGCATTTT	CATSDYGNQPQHF
TRBD1	TRBV5-4	.	TRBJ2-1	TGTGCCAGCAGCTTGGCCAGGGGGCACACCTTGATTGAGCAGTTCTTC	CASSLARGHTLIEQFF
TRBD1	TRBV4-3	.	TRBJ1-2	TGCGCCAGCAGCCAAGATCTAGGCAGGGGGTTTGGCTACACCTTC	CASSQDLGRGFGYTF
TRBD2	TRBV27	few	TRBJ2-2	TGTGCCAGCAGCCTTCGTCTTAGCGGGCTCCGATACTCGAACACCGGGGAGCTGTTTTTT	CASSLRLSGLRYSNTGELFF
TRBD2	TRBV9	.	TRBJ2-7	TGTGCCAGCAGCCCCACGGGGACTAGCTCCTACGAGCAGTACTTC	CASSPTGTSSYEQYF
.	TRBV6-5	once	TRBJ2-7	TGTGCCACACGGGAGTACTACGAGCAGTACTTC	CATREYYEQYF
TRBD2	TRBV27	.	TRBJ2-1	TGTGCCAGCGCTGCTCCCAGCGGGAGCTCCTACAATGAGCAGTTCTTC	CASAAPSGSSYNEQFF
TRBD1	TRBV30	.	TRBJ1-1	TGTGCCGGAAGACAGGGGAGGGGCACTGAAGCTTTCTTT	CAGRQGRGTEAFF
TRBD1	TRBV5-1	.	TRBJ1-2	TGCGCCAGCAGCCCGGGACAGCCAAATGATGGCTACACCTTC	CASSPGQPNDGYTF
TRBD2	TRBV9	.	TRBJ2-7	TGTGCCAGCAGCGTAGAGGGTAGCGGGAGGATGAAGTACTTC	CASSVEGSGRMKYF